The entry below gives a single T cell receptor (beta chain) sequence along with its context. Its antigen is not yet known. Base qualities are not at hand, and no much larger clone is one base apart. Interpreted using the paper, the time point label stands for: week 35, safety follow-up. Each vaccine dose, consisting of 300 ug of a 20-mer mutant IDH1 peptide in Montanide, was administered subcutaneously with topical imiquimod. Patients received eight vaccinations in weeks 1, 3, 5, 7, 11, 15, 19 and 23, corresponding to visits V03 through V10. The donors had newly diagnosed IDH1-mutant astrocytomas of WHO grade 3 or 4 that showed loss of nuclear ATRX. The samples were drawn from NOA16, a multicentre, single-arm, open-label phase I trial in Germany that tested a mutant IDH1 peptide vaccine in humans for the first time. Genomic DNA for TCRB sequencing was isolated from EDTA blood with the DNeasy Blood and Tissue Kit.

Libraries were prepared through the immunoSEQ multiplex PCR assay. Rearranged TCR beta chain sequences were amplified with the hsTCRB Kit following the manufacturer's protocol. An Illumina MiSeq was used to sequence the TCRB libraries. The original pipeline was this. The proprietary platform of the kit vendor was used for demultiplexing, trimming and gene mapping. Entries here come from immuneACCESS through TCRdb and include only in-frame sequences with V and J called. Some clones fail to appear in such tables; in the studies checked, an unresolved V gene covers under half of the shortfall, and the cause of the remainder is unknown. V and J calls and clone size are given by that table; D and trimming were obtained from the DNA. In all, the sample holds under 60,000 clones, and roughly four fifths of those were seen once. The ten largest account for 12% of the sample. These data belong to a study of a mutant IDH1 vaccine in newly diagnosed glioma (dated by TCRdb to the early 2020s). As for the study more broadly: In the chemotherapy-containing groups, vaccination started alongside temozolomide cycles, whereas in patients who had radiotherapy alone it started 4-6 weeks after radiotherapy. The approximately 30 treated patients were around 62% male and around 40% female, with a mean age of roughly 42 years. Before enrollment, most patients had been given radiochemotherapy with temozolomide as standard therapy, while the rest had received either radiotherapy alone or temozolomide alone. The week-35 safety follow-up was designated visit V12, and the week-47 end of study was designated visit V13. Peripheral blood samples were drawn at six visits, namely V03 (baseline), V05, V07, V10, V12 and V13. For exploratory analyses, about two dozen treated patients had longitudinal TCRB deep sequencing done wherever samples were available.

Overall study results and their limits: Vaccine-induced immune responses across multiple MHC alleles were detected in 93.3% of patients. Pseudoprogression appeared unrelated to alterations in the top peripheral T cell clonotypes detected by TCRB sequencing. The authors noted that analyses of patient blood samples could not be reproduced because of sample limitations. PBMC samples for TCRB deep sequencing were selected based on availability.

As encoded in the germline V gene, CDR1 is MNHEY while CDR2 is SVGAGI. Relative to germline, V is 6 bases shorter and J is 8 bases shorter, with 10 bases between their ends. The CDR3 sequence holds 11 residues, the cysteine and phenylalanine included. The only DNA kept is the CDR3, 33 bases in frame from the first base. This clonotype was obtained from a man aged 40-49 years with glioma. Recombination connected TRBV6-5 to TRBJ1-2, with a tentative D gene TRBD1 over 5 matching bases. The material sequenced was PBMCs, taken from a glioma patient whose treatment included an IDH1 peptide vaccine. Here the CDR3 is given as CASRSRAGYTF. Read as DNA, the sequence is TGTGCCAGCAGGAGCAGGGCGGGCTACACCTTC.